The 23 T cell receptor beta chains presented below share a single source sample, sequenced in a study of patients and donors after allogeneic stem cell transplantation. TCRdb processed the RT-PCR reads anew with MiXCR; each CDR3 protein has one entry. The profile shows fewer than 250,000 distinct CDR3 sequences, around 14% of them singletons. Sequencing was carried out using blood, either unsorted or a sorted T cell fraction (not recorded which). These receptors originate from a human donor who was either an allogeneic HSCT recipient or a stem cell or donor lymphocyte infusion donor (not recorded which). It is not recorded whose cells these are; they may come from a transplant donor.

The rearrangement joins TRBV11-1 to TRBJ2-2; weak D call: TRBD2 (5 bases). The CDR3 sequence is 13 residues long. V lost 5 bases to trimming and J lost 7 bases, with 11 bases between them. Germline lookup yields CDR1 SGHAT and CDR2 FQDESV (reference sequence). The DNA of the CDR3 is TGTGCCAGCAGCCCGGCCCGGGGCGGGGAGCTGTTTTTT. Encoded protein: CASSPARGGELFF.

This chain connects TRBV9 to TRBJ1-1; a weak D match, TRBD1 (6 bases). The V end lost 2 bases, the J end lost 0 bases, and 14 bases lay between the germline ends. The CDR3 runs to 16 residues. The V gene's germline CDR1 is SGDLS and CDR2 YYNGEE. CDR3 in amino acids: CASSVLLQGMNTEAFF. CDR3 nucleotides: TGTGCCAGCAGCGTTCTTCTACAGGGCATGAACACTGAAGCTTTCTTT.

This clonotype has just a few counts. CDR3 DNA: TGCGCCAGCAGCTCCCTGACGGTTCCCTACGAGCAGTACTTC. Protein: CASSSLTVPYEQYF. The chain links TRBV5-1 to TRBJ2-7; D uncertain. V lost 3 bases to trimming and J lost 2 bases, with 12 bases between them. Germline CDR1 SGHRS, CDR2 YFSETQ. This CDR3 contains 14 residues.

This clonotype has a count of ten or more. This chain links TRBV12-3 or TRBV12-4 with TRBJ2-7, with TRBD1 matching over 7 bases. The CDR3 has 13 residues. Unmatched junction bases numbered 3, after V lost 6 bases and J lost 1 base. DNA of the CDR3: TGTGCCAGCAGACCGACAGGGTCCTACGAGCAGTACTTC. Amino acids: CASRPTGSYEQYF.

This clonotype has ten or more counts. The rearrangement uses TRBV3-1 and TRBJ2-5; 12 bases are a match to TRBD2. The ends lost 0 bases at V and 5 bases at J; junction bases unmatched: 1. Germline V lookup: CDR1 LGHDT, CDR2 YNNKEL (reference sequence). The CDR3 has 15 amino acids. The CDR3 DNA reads TGTGCCAGCAGCCAAGATGGACTAGCGGGGGAGACCCAGTACTTC. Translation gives CASSQDGLAGETQYF.

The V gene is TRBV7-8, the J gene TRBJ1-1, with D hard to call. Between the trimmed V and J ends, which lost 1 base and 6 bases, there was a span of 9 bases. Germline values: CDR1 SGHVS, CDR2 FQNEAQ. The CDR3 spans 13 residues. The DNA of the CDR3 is TGTGCCAGCAGCTTAGGGGCCATCGCTGAAGCTTTCTTT. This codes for CASSLGAIAEAFF.

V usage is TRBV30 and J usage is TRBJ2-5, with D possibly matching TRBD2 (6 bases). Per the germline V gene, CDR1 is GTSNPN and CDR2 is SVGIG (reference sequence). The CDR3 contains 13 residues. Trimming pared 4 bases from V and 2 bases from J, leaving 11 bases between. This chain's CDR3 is CAWTGSGQETQYF. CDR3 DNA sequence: TGTGCCTGGACGGGGAGCGGGCAAGAGACCCAGTACTTC.

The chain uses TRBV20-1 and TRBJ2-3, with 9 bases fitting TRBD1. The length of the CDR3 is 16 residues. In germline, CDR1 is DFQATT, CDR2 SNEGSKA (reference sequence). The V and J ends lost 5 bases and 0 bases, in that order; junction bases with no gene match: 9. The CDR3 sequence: CSAEGPGTGSTDTQYF. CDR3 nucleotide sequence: TGCAGTGCTGAGGGACCCGGGACAGGGAGCACAGATACGCAGTATTTT.

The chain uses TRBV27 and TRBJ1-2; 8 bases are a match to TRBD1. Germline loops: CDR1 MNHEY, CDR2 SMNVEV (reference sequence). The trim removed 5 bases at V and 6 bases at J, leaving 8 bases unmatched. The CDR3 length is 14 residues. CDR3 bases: TGTGCCAGCAGTCCCCAGGGACAGGTAAATGGCTACACCTTC. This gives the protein CASSPQGQVNGYTF.

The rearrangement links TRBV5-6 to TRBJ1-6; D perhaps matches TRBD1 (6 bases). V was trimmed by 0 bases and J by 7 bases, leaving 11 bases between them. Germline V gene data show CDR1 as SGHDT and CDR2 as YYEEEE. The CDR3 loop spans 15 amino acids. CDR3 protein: CASSLVQGKNSPLHF. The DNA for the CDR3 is TGTGCCAGCAGCTTGGTTCAGGGGAAAAATTCACCCCTCCACTTT.

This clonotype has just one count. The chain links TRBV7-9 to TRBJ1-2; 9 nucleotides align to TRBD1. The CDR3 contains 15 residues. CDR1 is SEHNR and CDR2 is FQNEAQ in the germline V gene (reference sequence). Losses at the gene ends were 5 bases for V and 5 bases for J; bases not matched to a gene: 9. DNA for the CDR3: TGTGCCAGCAGCCGGGGGGGACAGGGTCAATATGGCTACACCTTC. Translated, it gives CASSRGGQGQYGYTF.

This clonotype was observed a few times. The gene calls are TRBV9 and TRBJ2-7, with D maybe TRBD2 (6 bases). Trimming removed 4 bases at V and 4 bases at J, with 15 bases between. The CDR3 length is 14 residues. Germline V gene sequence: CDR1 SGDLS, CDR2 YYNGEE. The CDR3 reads CASSPQSAGYEQYF. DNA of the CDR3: TGTGCCAGCAGCCCGCAGTCCGCGGGGTACGAGCAGTACTTC.

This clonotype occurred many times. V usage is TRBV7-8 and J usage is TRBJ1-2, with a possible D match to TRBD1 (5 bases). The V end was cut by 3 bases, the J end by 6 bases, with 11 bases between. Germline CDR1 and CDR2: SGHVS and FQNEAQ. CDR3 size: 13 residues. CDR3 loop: CASSFRGRDGYTF. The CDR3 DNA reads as TGTGCCAGCAGCTTTCGGGGGAGGGATGGCTACACCTTC.

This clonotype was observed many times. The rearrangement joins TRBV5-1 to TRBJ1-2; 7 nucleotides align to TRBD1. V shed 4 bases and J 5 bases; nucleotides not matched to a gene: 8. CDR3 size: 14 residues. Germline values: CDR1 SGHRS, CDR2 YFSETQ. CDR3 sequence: CASSPGQAVYGYTF. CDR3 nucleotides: TGCGCCAGCAGCCCTGGACAGGCTGTATATGGCTACACCTTC.

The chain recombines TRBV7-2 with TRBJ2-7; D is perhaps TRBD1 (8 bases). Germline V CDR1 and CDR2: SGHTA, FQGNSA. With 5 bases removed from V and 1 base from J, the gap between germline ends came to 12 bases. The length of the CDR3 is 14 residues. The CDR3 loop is CASSQQGGSYEQYF. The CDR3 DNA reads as TGTGCCAGCAGCCAACAGGGGGGGTCCTACGAGCAGTACTTC. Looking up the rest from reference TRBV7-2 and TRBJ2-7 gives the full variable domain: GAGVSQSPSNKVTEKGKDVELRCDPISGHTALYWYRQSLGQGLEFLIYFQGNSAPDKSGLPSDRFSAERTGGSVSTLTIQRTQQEDSAVYLCASSQQGGSYEQYFGPGTRLTVT.

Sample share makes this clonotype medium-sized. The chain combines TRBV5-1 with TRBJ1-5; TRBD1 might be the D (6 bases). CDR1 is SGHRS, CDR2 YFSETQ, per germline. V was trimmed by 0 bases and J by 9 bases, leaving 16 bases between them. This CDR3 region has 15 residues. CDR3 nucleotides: TGCGCCAGCAGCTTGGATACAGGGAGGGTTACGCCCCAGCATTTT. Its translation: CASSLDTGRVTPQHF.

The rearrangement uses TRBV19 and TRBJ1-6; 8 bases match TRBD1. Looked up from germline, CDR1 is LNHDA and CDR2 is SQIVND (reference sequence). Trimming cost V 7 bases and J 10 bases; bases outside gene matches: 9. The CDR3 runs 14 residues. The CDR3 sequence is CASTRTGLGSPLHF. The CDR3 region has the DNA TGTGCCAGTACCCGGACAGGGTTAGGCTCACCCCTCCACTTT. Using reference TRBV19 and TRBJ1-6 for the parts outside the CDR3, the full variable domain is DGGITQSPKYLFRKEGQNVTLSCEQNLNHDAMYWYRQDPGQGLRLIYYSQIVNDFQKGDIAEGYSVSREKKESFPLTVTSAQKNPTAFYLCASTRTGLGSPLHFGNGTRLTVT.

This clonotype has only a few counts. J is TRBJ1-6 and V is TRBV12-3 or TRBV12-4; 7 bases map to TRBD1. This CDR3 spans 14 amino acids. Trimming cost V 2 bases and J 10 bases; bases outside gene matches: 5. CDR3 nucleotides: TGTGCCAGCAGTTTACAGGGGGGCAGGTCACCCCTCCACTTT. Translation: CASSLQGGRSPLHF.

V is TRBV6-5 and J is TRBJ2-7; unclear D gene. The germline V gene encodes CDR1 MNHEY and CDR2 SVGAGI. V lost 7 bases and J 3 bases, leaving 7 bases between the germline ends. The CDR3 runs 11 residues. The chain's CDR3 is CASTTGYEQYF. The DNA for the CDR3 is TGTGCCAGCACCACCGGCTACGAGCAGTACTTC.

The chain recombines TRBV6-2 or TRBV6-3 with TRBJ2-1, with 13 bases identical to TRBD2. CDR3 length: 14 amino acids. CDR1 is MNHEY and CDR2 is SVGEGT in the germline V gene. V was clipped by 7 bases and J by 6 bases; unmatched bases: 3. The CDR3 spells CASNGLAGVNEQFF. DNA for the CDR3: TGTGCCAGCAACGGACTAGCGGGAGTCAATGAGCAGTTCTTC.

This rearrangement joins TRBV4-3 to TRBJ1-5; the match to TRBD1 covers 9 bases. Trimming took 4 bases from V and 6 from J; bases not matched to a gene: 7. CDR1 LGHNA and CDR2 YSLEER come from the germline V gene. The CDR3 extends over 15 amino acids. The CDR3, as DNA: TGCGCCAGCAGCCGGAGTGGACAGGGGAGTCAGCCCCAGCATTTT. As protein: CASSRSGQGSQPQHF.

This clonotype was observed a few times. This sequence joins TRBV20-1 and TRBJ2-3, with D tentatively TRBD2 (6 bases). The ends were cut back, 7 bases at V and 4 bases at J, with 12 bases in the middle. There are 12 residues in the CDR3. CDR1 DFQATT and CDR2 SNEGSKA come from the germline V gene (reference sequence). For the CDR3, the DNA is TGCAGTGGTAGCAAGCGGGCAGATACGCAGTATTTT. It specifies CSGSKRADTQYF.

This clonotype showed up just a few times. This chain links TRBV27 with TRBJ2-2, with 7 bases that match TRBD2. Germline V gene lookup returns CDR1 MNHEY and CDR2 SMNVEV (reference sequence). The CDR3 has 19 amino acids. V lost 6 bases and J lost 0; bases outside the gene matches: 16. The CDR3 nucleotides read TGTGCCAGCAGCCTTCTGACTAGCCTTATCCCCGCGAACACCGGGGAGCTGTTTTTT. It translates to CASSLLTSLIPANTGELFF.